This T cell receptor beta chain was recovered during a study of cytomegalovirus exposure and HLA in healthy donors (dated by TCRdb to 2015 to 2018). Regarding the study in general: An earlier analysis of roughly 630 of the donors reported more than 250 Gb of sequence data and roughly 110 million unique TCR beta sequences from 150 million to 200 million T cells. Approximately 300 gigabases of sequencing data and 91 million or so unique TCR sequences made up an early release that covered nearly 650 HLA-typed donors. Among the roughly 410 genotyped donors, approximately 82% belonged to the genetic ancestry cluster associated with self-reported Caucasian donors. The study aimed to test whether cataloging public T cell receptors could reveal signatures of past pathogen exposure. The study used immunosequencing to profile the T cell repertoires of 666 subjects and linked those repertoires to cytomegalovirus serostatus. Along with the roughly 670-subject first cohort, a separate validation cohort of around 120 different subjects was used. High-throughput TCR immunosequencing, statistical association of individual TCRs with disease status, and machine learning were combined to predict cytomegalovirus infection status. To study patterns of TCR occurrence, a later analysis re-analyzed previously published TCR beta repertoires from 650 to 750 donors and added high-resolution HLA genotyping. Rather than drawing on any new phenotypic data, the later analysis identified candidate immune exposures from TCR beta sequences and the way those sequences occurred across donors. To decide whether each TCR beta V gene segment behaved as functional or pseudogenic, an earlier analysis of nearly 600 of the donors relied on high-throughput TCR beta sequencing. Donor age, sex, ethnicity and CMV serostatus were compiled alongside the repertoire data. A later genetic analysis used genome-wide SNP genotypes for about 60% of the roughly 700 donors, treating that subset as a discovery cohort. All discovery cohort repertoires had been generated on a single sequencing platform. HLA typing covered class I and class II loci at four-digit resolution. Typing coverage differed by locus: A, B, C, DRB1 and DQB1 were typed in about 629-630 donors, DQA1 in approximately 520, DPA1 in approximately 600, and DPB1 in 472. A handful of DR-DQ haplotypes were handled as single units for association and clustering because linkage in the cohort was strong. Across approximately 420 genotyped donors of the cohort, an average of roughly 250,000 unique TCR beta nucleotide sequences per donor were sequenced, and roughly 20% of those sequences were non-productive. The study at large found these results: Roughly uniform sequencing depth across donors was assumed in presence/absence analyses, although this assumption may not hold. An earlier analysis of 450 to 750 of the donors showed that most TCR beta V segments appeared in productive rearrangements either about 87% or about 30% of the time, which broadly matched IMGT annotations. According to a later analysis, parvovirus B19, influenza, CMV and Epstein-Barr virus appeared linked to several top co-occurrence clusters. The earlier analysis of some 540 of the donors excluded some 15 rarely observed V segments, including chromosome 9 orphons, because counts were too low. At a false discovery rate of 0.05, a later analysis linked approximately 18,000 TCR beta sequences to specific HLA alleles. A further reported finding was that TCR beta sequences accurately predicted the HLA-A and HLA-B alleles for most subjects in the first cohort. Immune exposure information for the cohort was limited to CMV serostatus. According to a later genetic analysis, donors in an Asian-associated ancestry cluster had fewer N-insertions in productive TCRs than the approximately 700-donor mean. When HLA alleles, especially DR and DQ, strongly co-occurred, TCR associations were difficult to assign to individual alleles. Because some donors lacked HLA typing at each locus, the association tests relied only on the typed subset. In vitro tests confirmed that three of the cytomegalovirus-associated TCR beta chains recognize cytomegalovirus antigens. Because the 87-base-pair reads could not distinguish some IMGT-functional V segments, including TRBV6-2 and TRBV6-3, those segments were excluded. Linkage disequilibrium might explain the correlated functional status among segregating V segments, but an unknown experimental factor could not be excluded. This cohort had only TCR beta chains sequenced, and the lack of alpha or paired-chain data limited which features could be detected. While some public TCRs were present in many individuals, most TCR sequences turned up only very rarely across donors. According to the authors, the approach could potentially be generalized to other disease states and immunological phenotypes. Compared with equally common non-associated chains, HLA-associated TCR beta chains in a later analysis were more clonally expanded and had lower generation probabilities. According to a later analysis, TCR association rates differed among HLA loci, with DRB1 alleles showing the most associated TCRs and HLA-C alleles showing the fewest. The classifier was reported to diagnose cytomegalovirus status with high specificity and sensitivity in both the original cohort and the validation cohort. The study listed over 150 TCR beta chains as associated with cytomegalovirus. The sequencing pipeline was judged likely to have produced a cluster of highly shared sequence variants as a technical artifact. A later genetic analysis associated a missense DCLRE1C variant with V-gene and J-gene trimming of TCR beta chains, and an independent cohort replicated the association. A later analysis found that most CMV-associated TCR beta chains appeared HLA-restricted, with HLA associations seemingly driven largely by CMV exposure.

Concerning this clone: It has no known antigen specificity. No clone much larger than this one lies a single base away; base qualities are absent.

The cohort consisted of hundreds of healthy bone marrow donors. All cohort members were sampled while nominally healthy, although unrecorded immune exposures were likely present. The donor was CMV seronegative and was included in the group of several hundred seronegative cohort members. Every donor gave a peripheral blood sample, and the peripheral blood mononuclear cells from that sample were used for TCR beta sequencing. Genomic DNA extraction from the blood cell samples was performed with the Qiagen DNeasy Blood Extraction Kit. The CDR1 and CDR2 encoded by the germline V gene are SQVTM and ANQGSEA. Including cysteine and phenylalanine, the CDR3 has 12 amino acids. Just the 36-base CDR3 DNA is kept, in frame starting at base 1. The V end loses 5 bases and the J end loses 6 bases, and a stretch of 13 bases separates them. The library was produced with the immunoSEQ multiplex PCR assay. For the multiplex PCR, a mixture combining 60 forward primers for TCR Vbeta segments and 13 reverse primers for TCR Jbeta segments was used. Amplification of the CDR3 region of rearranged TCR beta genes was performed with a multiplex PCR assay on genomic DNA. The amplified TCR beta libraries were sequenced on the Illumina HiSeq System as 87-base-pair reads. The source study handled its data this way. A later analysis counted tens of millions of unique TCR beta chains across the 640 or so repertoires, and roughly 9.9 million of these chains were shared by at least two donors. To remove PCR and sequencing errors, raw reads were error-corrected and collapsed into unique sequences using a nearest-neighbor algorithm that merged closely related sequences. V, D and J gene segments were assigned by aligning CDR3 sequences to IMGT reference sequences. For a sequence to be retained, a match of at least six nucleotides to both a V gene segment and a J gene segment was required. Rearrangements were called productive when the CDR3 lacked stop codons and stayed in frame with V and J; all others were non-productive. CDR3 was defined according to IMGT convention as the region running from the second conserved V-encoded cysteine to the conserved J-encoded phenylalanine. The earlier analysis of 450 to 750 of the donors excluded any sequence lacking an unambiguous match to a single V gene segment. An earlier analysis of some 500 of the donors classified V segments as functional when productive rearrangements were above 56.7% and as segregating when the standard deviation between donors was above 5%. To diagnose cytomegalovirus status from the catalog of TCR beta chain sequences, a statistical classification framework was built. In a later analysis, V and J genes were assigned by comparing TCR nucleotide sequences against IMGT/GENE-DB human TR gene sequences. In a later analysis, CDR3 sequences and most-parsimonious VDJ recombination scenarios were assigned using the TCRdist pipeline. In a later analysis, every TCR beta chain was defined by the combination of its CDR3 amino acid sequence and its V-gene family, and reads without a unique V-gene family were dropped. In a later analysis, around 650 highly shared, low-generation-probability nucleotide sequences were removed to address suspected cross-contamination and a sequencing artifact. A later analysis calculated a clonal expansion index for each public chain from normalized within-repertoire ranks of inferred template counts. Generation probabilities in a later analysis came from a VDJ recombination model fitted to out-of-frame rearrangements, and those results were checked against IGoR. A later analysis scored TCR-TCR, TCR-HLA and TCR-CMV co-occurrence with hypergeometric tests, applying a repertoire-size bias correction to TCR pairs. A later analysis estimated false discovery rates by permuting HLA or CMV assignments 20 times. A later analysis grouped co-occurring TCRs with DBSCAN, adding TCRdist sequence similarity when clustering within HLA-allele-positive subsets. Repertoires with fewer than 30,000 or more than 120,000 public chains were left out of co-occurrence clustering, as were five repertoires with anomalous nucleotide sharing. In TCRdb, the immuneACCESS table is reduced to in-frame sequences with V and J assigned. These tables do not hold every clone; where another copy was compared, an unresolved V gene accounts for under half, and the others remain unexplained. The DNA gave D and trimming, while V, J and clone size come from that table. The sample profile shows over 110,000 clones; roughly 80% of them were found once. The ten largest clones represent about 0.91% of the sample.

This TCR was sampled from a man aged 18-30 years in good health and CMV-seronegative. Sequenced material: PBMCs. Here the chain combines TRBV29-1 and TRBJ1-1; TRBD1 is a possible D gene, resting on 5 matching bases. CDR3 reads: CSVPGLTAEAFF. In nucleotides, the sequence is TGCAGCGTTCCCGGGTTGACAGCTGAAGCTTTCTTT.